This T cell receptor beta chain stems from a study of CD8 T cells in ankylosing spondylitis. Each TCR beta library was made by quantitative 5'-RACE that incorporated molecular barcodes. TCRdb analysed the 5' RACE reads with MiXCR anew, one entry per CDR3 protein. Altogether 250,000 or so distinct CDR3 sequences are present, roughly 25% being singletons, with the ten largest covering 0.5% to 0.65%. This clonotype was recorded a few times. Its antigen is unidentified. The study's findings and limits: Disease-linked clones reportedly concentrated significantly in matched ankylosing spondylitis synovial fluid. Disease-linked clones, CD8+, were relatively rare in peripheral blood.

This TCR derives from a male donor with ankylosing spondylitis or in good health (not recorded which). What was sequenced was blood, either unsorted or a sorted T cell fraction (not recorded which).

CDR3 nucleotide sequence: TGTGCCAGCAGCCCCTTCGGCAGGGACAATGAGCAGTTCTTC. Its translation is CASSPFGRDNEQFF. This rearrangement joins TRBV5-6 to TRBJ2-1; D may be TRBD1 (5 bases). CDR3 size: 14 residues. Germline V gives CDR1 SGHDT, CDR2 YYEEEE. V dropped 4 bases and J dropped 5 bases, with 13 bases sitting between them.